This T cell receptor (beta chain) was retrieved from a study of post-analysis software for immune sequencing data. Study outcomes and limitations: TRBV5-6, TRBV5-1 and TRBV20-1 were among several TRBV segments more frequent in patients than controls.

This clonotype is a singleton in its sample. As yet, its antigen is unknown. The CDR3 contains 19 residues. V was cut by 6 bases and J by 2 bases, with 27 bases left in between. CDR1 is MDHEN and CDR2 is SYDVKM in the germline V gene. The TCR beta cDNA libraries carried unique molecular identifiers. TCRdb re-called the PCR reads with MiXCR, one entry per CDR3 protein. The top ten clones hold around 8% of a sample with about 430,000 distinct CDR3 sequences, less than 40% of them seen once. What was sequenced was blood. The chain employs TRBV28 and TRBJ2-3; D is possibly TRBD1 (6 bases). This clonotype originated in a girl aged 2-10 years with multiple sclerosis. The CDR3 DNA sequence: TGTGCCAGCAGCAAAGTTAGGGCAGGGGAAGGTGTAGCCACAGATACGCAGTATTTT. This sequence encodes CASSKVRAGEGVATDTQYF.